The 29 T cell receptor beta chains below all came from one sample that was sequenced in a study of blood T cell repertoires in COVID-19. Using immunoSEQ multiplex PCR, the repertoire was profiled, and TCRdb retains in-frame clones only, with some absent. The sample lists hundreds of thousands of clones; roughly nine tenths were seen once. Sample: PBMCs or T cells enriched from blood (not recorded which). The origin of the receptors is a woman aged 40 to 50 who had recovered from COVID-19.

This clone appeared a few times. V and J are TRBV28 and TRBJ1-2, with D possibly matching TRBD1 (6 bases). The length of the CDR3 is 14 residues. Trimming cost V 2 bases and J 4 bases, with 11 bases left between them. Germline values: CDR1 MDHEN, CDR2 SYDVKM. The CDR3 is CASSLTGRGYGYTF. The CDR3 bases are TGTGCCAGCAGTTTAACAGGCAGGGGCTATGGCTACACCTTC.

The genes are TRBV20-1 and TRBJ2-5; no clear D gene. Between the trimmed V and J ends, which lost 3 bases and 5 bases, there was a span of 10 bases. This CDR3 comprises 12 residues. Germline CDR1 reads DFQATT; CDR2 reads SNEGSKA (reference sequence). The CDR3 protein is CSASASRETQYF. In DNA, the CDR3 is TGCAGTGCTAGTGCCAGCAGGGAGACCCAGTACTTC.

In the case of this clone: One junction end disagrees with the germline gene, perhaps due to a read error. CDR3 residues: CASSFRGGTDTQYF. The DNA for the CDR3 is TGTGCTAGCAGCTTCCGGGGGGGTACAGATACGCAGTATTTT. The chain carries TRBV7-7 and TRBJ2-3, with 8 bases that match TRBD2. The CDR3 loop spans 14 amino acids. Germline CDR1 is SSHAT and CDR2 is FNYEAQ (reference sequence).

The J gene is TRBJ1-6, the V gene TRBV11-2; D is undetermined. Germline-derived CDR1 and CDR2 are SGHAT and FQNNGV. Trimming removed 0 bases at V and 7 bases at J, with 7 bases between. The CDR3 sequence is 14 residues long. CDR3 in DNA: TGTGCCAGCAGCTTAGACCACAGAAATTCACCCCTCCACTTT. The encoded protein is CASSLDHRNSPLHF.

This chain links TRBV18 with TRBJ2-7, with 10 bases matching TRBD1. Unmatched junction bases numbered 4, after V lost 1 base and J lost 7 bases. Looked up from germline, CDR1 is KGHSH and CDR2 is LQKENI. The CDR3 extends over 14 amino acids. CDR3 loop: CASSPRDRGGEQYF. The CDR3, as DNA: TGTGCCAGCTCACCACGGGACAGGGGCGGGGAGCAGTACTTC.

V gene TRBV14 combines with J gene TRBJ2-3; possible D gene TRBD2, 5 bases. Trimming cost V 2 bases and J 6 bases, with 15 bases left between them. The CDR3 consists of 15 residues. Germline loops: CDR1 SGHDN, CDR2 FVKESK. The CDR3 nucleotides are TGTGCCAGCAGCCAACAACGGGGATCAGTCGATACGCAGTATTTT. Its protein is CASSQQRGSVDTQYF. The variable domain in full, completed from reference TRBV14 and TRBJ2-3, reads EAGVTQFPSHSVIEKGQTVTLRCDPISGHDNLYWYRRVMGKEIKFLLHFVKESKQDESGMPNNRFLAERTGGTYSTLKVQPAELEDSGVYFCASSQQRGSVDTQYFGPGTRLTVL.

CDR3 amino acids: CASSLKGGQEKLFF. CDR3 coding DNA: TGTGCCAGCAGCTTAAAAGGGGGTCAGGAAAAACTGTTTTTT. The V call is TRBV7-9, the J call TRBJ1-4; D is possibly TRBD1 (6 bases). CDR1 and CDR2 from the germline V gene are SEHNR and FQNEAQ (reference sequence). The V end lost 2 bases, the J end lost 8 bases, and 12 bases lay between the germline ends. The CDR3 is 14 residues long.

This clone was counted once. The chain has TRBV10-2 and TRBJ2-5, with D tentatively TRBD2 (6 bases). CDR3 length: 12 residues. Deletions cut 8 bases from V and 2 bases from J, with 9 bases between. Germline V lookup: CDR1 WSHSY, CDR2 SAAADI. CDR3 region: CASGGTQETQYF. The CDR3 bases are TGCGCCAGCGGTGGGACTCAAGAGACCCAGTACTTC.

This CDR3 is CASSPGQGTYGYTF. The CDR3, as DNA: TGTGCCAGCTCACCGGGACAGGGGACTTATGGCTACACCTTC. This sequence joins TRBV18 and TRBJ1-2; the match to TRBD1 covers 10 bases. The germline gives CDR1 KGHSH, CDR2 LQKENI. The CDR3 has 14 residues. The V and J ends lost 3 bases and 5 bases, in that order; junction bases with no gene match: 3.

The CDR3 here is CARSLKGAGVFGELFF. The DNA for the CDR3 is TGTGCCAGAAGCCTCAAGGGAGCGGGAGTATTCGGGGAGCTGTTTTTT. The gene calls are TRBV7-5 and TRBJ2-2; TRBD2, the D gene given by the table, was not confirmed from the DNA. TRBV7-5 is annotated as a pseudogene. This CDR3 is built from 16 residues.

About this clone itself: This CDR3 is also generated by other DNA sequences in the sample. In nucleotides, the CDR3 is TGCGCCAGCAGCTTGGGAGAAACTTACAATGAGCAGTTCTTC. It translates to CASSLGETYNEQFF. The rearrangement uses TRBV5-1 and TRBJ2-1; D is unresolved. Per germline, CDR1 SGHRS and CDR2 YFSETQ. CDR3 length equals 14 residues. Between the trimmed V and J ends, which lost 0 bases and 4 bases, there was a span of 8 bases.

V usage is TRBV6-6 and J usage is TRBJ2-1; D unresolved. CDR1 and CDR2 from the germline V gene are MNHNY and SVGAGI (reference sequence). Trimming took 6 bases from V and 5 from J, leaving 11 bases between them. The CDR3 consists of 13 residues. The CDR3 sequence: CASSATPDNEQFF. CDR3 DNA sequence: TGTGCCAGCAGCGCCACTCCGGACAATGAGCAGTTCTTC.

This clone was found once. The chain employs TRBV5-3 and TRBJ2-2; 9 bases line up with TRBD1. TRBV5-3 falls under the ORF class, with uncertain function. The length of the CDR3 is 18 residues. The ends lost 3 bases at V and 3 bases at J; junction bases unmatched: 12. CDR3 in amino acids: CARSSGQGIEGDTGELFF. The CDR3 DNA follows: TGTGCCAGAAGCTCCGGACAGGGGATAGAGGGGGACACCGGGGAGCTGTTTTTT.

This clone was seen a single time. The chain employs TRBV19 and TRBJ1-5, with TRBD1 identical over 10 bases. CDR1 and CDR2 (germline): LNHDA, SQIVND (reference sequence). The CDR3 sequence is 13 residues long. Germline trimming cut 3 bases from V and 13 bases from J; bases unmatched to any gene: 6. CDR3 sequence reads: CASSIGQGGNQHF. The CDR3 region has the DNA TGTGCCAGTAGTATCGGACAGGGGGGGAATCAGCATTTT.

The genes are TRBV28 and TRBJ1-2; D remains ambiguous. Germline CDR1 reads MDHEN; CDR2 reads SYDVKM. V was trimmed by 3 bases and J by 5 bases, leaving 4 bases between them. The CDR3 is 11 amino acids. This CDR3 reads CASSLSYGYTF. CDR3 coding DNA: TGTGCCAGCAGTTTGAGTTATGGCTACACCTTC.

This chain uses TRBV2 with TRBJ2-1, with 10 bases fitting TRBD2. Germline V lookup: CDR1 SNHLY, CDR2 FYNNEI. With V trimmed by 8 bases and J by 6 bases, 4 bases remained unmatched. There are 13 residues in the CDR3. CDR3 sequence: CASLAGDRNEQFF. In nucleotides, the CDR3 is TGTGCCAGCCTAGCGGGAGATCGCAATGAGCAGTTCTTC.

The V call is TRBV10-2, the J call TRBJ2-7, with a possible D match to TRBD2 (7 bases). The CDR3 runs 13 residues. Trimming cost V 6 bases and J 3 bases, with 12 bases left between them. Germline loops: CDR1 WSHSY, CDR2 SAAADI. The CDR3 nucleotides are TGCGCCAGCAGAGGGGGGGGTTTCTACGAGCAGTACTTC. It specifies CASRGGGFYEQYF.

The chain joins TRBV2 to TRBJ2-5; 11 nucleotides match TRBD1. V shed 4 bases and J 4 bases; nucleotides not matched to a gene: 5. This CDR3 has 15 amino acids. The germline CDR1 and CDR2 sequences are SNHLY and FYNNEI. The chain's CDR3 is CASSARTGGRETQYF. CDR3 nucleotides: TGTGCCAGCAGTGCAAGGACAGGGGGCAGAGAGACCCAGTACTTC.

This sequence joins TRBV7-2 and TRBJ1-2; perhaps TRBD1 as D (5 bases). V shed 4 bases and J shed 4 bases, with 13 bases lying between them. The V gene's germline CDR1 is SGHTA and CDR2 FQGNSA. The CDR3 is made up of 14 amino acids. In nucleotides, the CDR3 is TGTGCCAGCAGCTCCCCACCAGGGTCCTATGGCTACACCTTC. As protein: CASSSPPGSYGYTF.

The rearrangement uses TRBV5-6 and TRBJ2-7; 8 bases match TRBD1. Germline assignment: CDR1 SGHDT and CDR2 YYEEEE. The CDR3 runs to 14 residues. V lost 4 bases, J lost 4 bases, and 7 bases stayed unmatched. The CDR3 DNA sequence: TGTGCCAGCAGCCCACGACAGGGGAGGTACGAGCAGTACTTC. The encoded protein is CASSPRQGRYEQYF. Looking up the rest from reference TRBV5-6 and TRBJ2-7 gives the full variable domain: DAGVTQSPTHLIKTRGQQVTLRCSPKSGHDTVSWYQQALGQGPQFIFQYYEEEERQRGNFPDRFSGHQFPNYSSELNVNALLLGDSALYLCASSPRQGRYEQYFGPGTRLTVT.

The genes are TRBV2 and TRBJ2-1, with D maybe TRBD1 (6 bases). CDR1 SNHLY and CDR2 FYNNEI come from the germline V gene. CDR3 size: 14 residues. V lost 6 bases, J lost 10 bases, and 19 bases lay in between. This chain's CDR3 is CASSHQGGWEEQFF. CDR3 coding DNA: TGTGCCAGCAGCCACCAAGGGGGTTGGGAAGAGCAGTTCTTC.

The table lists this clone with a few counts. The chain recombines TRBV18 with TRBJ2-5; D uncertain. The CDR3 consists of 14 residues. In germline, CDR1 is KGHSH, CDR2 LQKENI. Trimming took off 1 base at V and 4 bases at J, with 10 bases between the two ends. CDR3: CASSPRSVLETQYF. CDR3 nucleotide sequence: TGTGCCAGCTCACCACGGAGTGTATTAGAGACCCAGTACTTC.

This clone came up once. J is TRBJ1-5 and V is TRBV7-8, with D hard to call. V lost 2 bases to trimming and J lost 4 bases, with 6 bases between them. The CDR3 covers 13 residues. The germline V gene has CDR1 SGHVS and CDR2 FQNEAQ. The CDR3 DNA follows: TGTGCCAGCAGCTTATCGGTTAATCAGCCCCAGCATTTT. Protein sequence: CASSLSVNQPQHF.

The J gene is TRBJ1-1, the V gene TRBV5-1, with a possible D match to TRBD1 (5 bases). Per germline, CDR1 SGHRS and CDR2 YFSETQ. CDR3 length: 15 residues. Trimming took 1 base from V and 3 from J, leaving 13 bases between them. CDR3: CASSLLGAGDTEAFF. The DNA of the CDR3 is TGCGCCAGCAGCTTGTTAGGTGCGGGGGACACTGAAGCTTTCTTT. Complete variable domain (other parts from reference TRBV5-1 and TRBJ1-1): KAGVTQTPRYLIKTRGQQVTLSCSPISGHRSVSWYQQTPGQGLQFLFEYFSETQRNKGNFPGRFSGRQFSNSRSEMNVSTLELGDSALYLCASSLLGAGDTEAFFGQGTRLTVV.

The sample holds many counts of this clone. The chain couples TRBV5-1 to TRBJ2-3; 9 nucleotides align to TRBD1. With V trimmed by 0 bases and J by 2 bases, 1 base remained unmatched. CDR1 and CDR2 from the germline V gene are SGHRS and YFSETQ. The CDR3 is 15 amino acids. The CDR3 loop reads CASSLDRGHTDTQYF. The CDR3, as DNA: TGCGCCAGCAGCTTGGACAGGGGGCACACAGATACGCAGTATTTT.

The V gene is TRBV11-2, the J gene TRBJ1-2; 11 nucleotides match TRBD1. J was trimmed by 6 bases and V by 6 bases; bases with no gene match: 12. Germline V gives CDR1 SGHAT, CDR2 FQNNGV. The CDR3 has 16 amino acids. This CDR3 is CASSTTLGQGEDGYTF. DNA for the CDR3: TGTGCCAGCAGTACGACTCTGGGACAGGGGGAGGATGGCTACACCTTC.

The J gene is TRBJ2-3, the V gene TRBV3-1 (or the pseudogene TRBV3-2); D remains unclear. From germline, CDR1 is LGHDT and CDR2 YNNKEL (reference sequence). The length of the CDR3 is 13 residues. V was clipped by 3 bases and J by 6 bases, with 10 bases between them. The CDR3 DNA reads TGTGCCAGCAGCCAGAACCCCCAGGATACGCAGTATTTT. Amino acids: CASSQNPQDTQYF.

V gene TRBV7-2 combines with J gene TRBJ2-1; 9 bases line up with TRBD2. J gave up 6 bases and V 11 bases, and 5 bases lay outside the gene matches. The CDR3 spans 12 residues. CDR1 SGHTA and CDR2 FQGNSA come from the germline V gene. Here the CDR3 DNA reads TGTGCCTCCCAAGCGGGAGGCAATGAGCAGTTCTTC. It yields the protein CASQAGGNEQFF.

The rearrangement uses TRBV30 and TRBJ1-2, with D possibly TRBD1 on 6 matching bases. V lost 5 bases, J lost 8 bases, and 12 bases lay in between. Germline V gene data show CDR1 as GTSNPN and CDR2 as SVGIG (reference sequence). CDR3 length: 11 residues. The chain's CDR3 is CAWEGEGGYTF. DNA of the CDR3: TGTGCCTGGGAGGGGGAAGGAGGCTACACCTTC.